This T cell receptor beta chain was recorded in a study of T cells in Graves' hyperthyroidism and ophthalmopathy. Study-wide points: A 13 V-J signature model discriminated ophthalmopathy versus stable hyperthyroidism.

Researchers amplified the TCR beta CDR3 regions from RNA transcripts. Carried out on the TCR CDR3, a first-round RT-PCR used the HTBI primer set. TCRdb fed the multiplex PCR reads into MiXCR, producing one record per CDR3 protein. The sample shows about 400,000 distinct CDR3 sequences, roughly an eighth of them seen only once. As for this clonotype: Antigen: not known. This may be a read error: a much more frequent sequence differs by one nucleotide.

The CDR3 covers 15 residues. The sequence derives from a woman aged 18 to 35 with Graves' hyperthyroidism. The sequencing input was blood. J is TRBJ2-2 and V is TRBV12-3 or TRBV12-4, with D possibly matching TRBD2 (5 bases). The CDR3 sequence: CASSFGVQAYGELLF. CDR3 nucleotide sequence: TGTGCCAGCAGTTTTGGGGTGCAGGCTTACGGGGAGCTGCTTTTT.